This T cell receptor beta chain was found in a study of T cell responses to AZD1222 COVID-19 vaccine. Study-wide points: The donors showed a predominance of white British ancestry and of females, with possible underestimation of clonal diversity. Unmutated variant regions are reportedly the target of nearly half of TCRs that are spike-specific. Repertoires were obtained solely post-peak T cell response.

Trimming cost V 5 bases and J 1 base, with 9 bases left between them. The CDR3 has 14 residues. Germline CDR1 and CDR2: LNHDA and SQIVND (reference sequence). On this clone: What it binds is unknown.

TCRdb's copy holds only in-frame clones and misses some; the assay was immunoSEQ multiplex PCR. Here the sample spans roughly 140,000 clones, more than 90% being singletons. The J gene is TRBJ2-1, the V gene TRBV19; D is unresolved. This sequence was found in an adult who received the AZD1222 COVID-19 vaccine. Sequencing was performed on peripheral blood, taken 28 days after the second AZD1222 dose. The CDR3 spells CASSVGGSYNEQFF. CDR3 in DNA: TGTGCCAGTAGTGTCGGCGGATCCTACAATGAGCAGTTCTTC.